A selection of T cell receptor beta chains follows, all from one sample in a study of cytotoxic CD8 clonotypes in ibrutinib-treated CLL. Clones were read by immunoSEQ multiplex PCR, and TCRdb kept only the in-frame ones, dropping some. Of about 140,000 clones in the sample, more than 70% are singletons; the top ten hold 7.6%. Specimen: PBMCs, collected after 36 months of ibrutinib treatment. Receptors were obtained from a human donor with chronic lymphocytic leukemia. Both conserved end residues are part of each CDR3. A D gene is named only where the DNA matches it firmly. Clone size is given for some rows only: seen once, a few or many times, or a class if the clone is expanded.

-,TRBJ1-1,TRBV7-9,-,TGTGCCAGCAGTCAGGCGGCCACTGAAGCTTTCTTT,CASSQAATEAFF
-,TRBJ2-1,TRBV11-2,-,TGTGCCAGCAGCCAACGAGCGGTGCAGTTCTTC,CASSQRAVQFF
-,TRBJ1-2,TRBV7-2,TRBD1,TGTGCCAGCAGCTTATGGACAGGAGATCACGGCTACACCTTC,CASSLWTGDHGYTF
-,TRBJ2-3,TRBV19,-,TGTGCCAGCAATACAGGTAAGTCGTGCACAGATACGCAGTATTTT,CASNTGKSCTDTQYF
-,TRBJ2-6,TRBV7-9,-,TGTGCCAGCAGCTTCGTGTCTGGGGCTCTGGAGGCCAACGTCCTGACTTTC,CASSFVSGALEANVLTF
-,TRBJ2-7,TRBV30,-,TGTGCCTGGAGTGTAACAGGGCGGTCCGGCGGCGAGCAGTACTTC,CAWSVTGRSGGEQYF
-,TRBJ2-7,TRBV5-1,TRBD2,TGCGCCAGCAGCTTGGAACTAGCGGGCTACGAGCAGTACTTC,CASSLELAGYEQYF
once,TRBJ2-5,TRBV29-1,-,TGCAGCGTCCCCGACAGGACCAGCCAAGAGACCCAGTACTTC,CSVPDRTSQETQYF
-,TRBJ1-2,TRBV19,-,TGTGCCAGTAGTCCAAGTCTGGACAGAGCCCCCTATGGCTACACCTTC,CASSPSLDRAPYGYTF
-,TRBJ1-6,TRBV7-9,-,TGTGCCAGCGTAGGCCCCTATAATTCACCCCTCCACTTT,CASVGPYNSPLHF
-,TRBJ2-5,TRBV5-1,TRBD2,TGCGCCAGCAGCTTGGGATGGAGCGGGAGGAACCAAGAGACCCAGTACTTC,CASSLGWSGRNQETQYF
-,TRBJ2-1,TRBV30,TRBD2,TGTGCCTGGAGAGGGACTAGCGGGAGGGGCTACTACAATGAGCAGTTCTTC,CAWRGTSGRGYYNEQFF
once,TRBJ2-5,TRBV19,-,TGTGCCAGTAGTGATACAGGGCGCCAAGAGACCCAGTACTTC,CASSDTGRQETQYF
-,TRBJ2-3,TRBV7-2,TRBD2,TGTGCCAGCAGCTTAGGGAGGGAGCGGGGGGGCACAGATACGCAGTATTTT,CASSLGRERGGTDTQYF
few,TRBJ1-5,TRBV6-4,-,TGTGCCAGCAGTGATACAAATCAGCCCCAGCATTTT,CASSDTNQPQHF
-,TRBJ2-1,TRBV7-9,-,TGTGCCAGCAGCTTAGGTGAAGAGTACTCCTACAATGAGCAGTTCTTC,CASSLGEEYSYNEQFF
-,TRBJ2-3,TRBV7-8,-,TGTGCCAGCAGCTTAGCTCGCACAGATACGCAGTATTTT,CASSLARTDTQYF
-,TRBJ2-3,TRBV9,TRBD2,TGTGCCAGCAGCGTTCGTGCGGGAGGGAGCACAGATACGCAGTATTTT,CASSVRAGGSTDTQYF
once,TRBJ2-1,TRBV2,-,TGTGCCAGCAGTGTTGTTGCGGGGCGGAGTGAGCAGTTCTTC,CASSVVAGRSEQFF
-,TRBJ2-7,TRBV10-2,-,TGCGCCAGCAACCCCGGGGTTACCTACGAGCAGTACTTC,CASNPGVTYEQYF
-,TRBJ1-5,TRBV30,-,TGTGCCTGGAGTGTGCCAAGGAATAATTACTATAGCAATCAGCCCCAGCATTTT,CAWSVPRNNYYSNQPQHF
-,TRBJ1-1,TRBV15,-,TGTGCCACCAGCGGGCAAGCGGGGCACACTGAAGCTTTCTTT,CATSGQAGHTEAFF
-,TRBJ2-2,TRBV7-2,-,TGTGCCAGCAGCCCGCAGGCGACGAACACCGGGGAGCTGTTTTTT,CASSPQATNTGELFF
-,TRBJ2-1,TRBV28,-,TGTGCCAGCAGCACGTTCCGGAGGGAGCAGTTCTTC,CASSTFRREQFF
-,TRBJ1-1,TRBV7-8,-,TGTGCCAGCAGCTTACGTTTGGGACTGAACACTGAAGCTTTCTTT,CASSLRLGLNTEAFF
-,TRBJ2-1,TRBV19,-,TGTGCCAGTAGTATAGTGGGTGAGCAGTTCTTC,CASSIVGEQFF
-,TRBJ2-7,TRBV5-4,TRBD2,TGTGCCAGCAGCTCTGGGACTACCCGGCCCCGCGTCCACGAGCAGTACTTC,CASSSGTTRPRVHEQYF
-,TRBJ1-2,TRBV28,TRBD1,TGTGCCAGCAGCACGGGCCGGGACAGGAGCTACACCTTC,CASSTGRDRSYTF